This TCR beta chain originates from a study of monozygotic twins with inflammatory bowel disease. Study findings and constraints: A single strong IBD-associated signal or clonotype was not supported by the findings.

CDR1 MNHEY and CDR2 SVGAGI come from the germline V gene. This CDR3 is built from 16 residues. Eight separate reactions per sample yielded the cDNA. TCRdb derives one entry per CDR3 protein from the 5' RACE reads, leaving out DNA. The sample's table shows about 150,000 distinct CDR3 sequences. As for this clonotype: What it recognizes is unknown.

The origin of this receptor is a human donor with ulcerative colitis or Crohn's disease, or a healthy co-twin of an affected twin (not recorded which). The sequenced sample consisted of blood. The rearrangement joins TRBV6-5 to TRBJ2-1; TCRdb gives TRBD2 as the D gene, but with no DNA this cannot be confirmed. The CDR3 loop is CASSYLASGSYNEQFF.